This is a list of T cell receptor beta chains from one sample in a study of vaccination and CD4 T cells after COVID-19. TCRdb passed the PCR reads through MiXCR, listing each CDR3 protein once. Among approximately 11,000 distinct CDR3 sequences, about 25% were seen once, and the ten largest hold around 24%. These receptors lack a known antigen. The sequencing used CD4+ T cells from blood, cultured in vitro, collected after SARS-CoV-2 vaccination. Receptors originate from a human donor who had recovered from COVID-19. Both conserved end residues are part of each CDR3. The D gene is left open where the match is weak. Some rows mark clone size as missing; the rest say once, few, many or name a class of expanded clone.

d_gene: .; j_gene: TRBJ1-5; abundance: .; v_gene: TRBV11-3; CDR3aa: CASSLEVGQPQHF; CDR3nt: TGTGCCAGCAGCTTAGAGGTGGGTCAGCCCCAGCATTTT
d_gene: TRBD1; j_gene: TRBJ2-5; abundance: .; v_gene: TRBV19; CDR3aa: CASSTQGAVETQYF; CDR3nt: TGTGCCAGTAGTACCCAGGGGGCGGTAGAGACCCAGTACTTC
d_gene: .; j_gene: TRBJ1-2; abundance: few; v_gene: TRBV20-1; CDR3aa: CSPGGVYGYTF; CDR3nt: TGCAGTCCAGGTGGCGTCTATGGCTACACCTTC
d_gene: TRBD2; j_gene: TRBJ2-5; abundance: .; v_gene: TRBV4-1; CDR3aa: CASSQVGLAGVETQYF; CDR3nt: TGCGCCAGCAGCCAAGTGGGACTAGCGGGAGTAGAGACCCAGTACTTC
d_gene: .; j_gene: TRBJ2-3; abundance: medium-sized; v_gene: TRBV4-1; CDR3aa: CASSQDLRKEYF; CDR3nt: TGCGCCAGCAGCCAAGATTTGCGGAAGGAGTATTTT
d_gene: .; j_gene: TRBJ1-5; abundance: .; v_gene: TRBV20-1; CDR3aa: CSVWNGGVGQPQHF; CDR3nt: TGCAGTGTTTGGAATGGTGGAGTCGGTCAGCCCCAGCATTTT
d_gene: .; j_gene: TRBJ2-1; abundance: .; v_gene: TRBV5-4; CDR3aa: CASSHLAAYNEQFF; CDR3nt: TGTGCCAGCAGCCACTTAGCGGCTTACAATGAGCAGTTCTTC
d_gene: .; j_gene: TRBJ2-7; abundance: .; v_gene: TRBV18; CDR3aa: CASSPYGNEQYF; CDR3nt: TGTGCCAGCTCACCATACGGGAACGAGCAGTACTTC
d_gene: .; j_gene: TRBJ1-1; abundance: .; v_gene: TRBV19; CDR3aa: CASSGTMNTEAFF; CDR3nt: TGTGCCAGTAGCGGGACGATGAACACTGAAGCTTTCTTT
d_gene: .; j_gene: TRBJ2-7; abundance: few; v_gene: TRBV10-3; CDR3aa: CAISESGGYEQYF; CDR3nt: TGTGCCATCAGTGAGTCAGGGGGCTACGAGCAGTACTTC
d_gene: TRBD2; j_gene: TRBJ2-3; abundance: .; v_gene: TRBV28; CDR3aa: CASSLWGGSRTDTQYF; CDR3nt: TGTGCCAGCAGTTTATGGGGCGGGAGCAGGACAGATACGCAGTATTTT
d_gene: TRBD1; j_gene: TRBJ1-5; abundance: few; v_gene: TRBV20-1; CDR3aa: CSAREALRGQGMNQPQHF; CDR3nt: TGCAGTGCTAGAGAAGCCCTAAGGGGACAGGGAATGAATCAGCCCCAGCATTTT
d_gene: TRBD1; j_gene: TRBJ1-1; abundance: .; v_gene: TRBV4-2; CDR3aa: CASSQAGTGVAEAFF; CDR3nt: TGTGCCAGCAGCCAAGCCGGGACAGGGGTGGCTGAAGCTTTCTTT
d_gene: .; j_gene: TRBJ1-2; abundance: .; v_gene: TRBV29-1; CDR3aa: CSVELGGGYTF; CDR3nt: TGCAGCGTTGAGTTGGGAGGCGGCTACACCTTC
d_gene: .; j_gene: TRBJ1-5; abundance: .; v_gene: TRBV19; CDR3aa: CASGVDLNQTQHF; CDR3nt: TGTGCCAGTGGGGTAGACCTTAATCAGACCCAGCATTTT
d_gene: .; j_gene: TRBJ2-1; abundance: .; v_gene: TRBV4-1; CDR3aa: CASSQDPGFAKFF; CDR3nt: TGCGCCAGCAGCCAAGATCCAGGTTTCGCTAAGTTCTTC
d_gene: .; j_gene: TRBJ1-1; abundance: .; v_gene: TRBV7-9; CDR3aa: CASSFDSPTEAFF; CDR3nt: TGTGCCAGCAGCTTTGACAGCCCCACGGAAGCTTTCTTT
d_gene: .; j_gene: TRBJ2-7; abundance: few; v_gene: TRBV21-1; CDR3aa: CASSRRRAGDQVSEQYF; CDR3nt: TGTGCCAGCAGCAGACGGAGGGCGGGGGACCAGGTCTCCGAGCAGTACTTC
d_gene: .; j_gene: TRBJ2-1; abundance: few; v_gene: TRBV7-2; CDR3aa: CASSYNEQFF; CDR3nt: TGTGCCTCCTCCTACAATGAGCAGTTCTTC
d_gene: .; j_gene: TRBJ2-7; abundance: few; v_gene: TRBV10-2; CDR3aa: CASSDLGRITYEQYF; CDR3nt: TGCGCCAGCAGTGATTTGGGACGGATTACCTACGAGCAGTACTTC
d_gene: TRBD2; j_gene: TRBJ2-7; abundance: .; v_gene: TRBV7-8; CDR3aa: CASSLAPGLAGPSSYEQYF; CDR3nt: TGTGCCAGCAGCTTAGCGCCGGGACTAGCGGGGCCGTCCTCCTACGAGCAGTACTTC
d_gene: .; j_gene: TRBJ1-1; abundance: .; v_gene: TRBV28; CDR3aa: CASGGTGAFF; CDR3nt: TGTGCCAGCGGTGGGACTGGAGCTTTCTTT
d_gene: TRBD1; j_gene: TRBJ2-7; abundance: .; v_gene: TRBV28; CDR3aa: CASSLFTGTGTYEQYF; CDR3nt: TGTGCCAGCAGTTTATTCACCGGGACAGGAACCTACGAGCAGTACTTC
d_gene: .; j_gene: TRBJ1-1; abundance: .; v_gene: TRBV20-1; CDR3aa: CSAPHLGNTEAFF; CDR3nt: TGCAGTGCCCCTCACCTGGGGAACACTGAAGCTTTCTTT
d_gene: .; j_gene: TRBJ1-2; abundance: few; v_gene: TRBV6-1; CDR3aa: CATWWGLGYTF; CDR3nt: TGTGCCACCTGGTGGGGGCTTGGCTACACCTTC
d_gene: TRBD1; j_gene: TRBJ2-7; abundance: .; v_gene: TRBV25-1; CDR3aa: CASSEWTGQGSYEQYF; CDR3nt: TGTGCCAGCAGTGAATGGACGGGACAGGGTTCCTACGAGCAGTACTTC
d_gene: .; j_gene: TRBJ1-1; abundance: .; v_gene: TRBV7-9; CDR3aa: CASSIWTLNTEAFF; CDR3nt: TGTGCCAGCAGCATCTGGACCCTTAACACTGAAGCTTTCTTT
d_gene: TRBD1; j_gene: TRBJ1-5; abundance: medium-sized; v_gene: TRBV20-1; CDR3aa: CSAGTVAQPQHF; CDR3nt: TGCAGTGCAGGGACAGTAGCCCAGCCCCAGCATTTT
d_gene: TRBD2; j_gene: TRBJ2-1; abundance: .; v_gene: TRBV7-9; CDR3aa: CASSSPKGTSGVNEQFF; CDR3nt: TGTGCCAGCAGCTCTCCAAAAGGGACTAGCGGGGTCAATGAGCAGTTCTTC
d_gene: .; j_gene: TRBJ2-3; abundance: .; v_gene: TRBV6-5; CDR3aa: CASSYSWGADTQYF; CDR3nt: TGTGCCAGCAGTTACTCATGGGGTGCAGATACGCAGTATTTT
d_gene: .; j_gene: TRBJ2-5; abundance: few; v_gene: TRBV28; CDR3aa: CASSPPPPPGQETQYF; CDR3nt: TGTGCCAGCAGTCCCCCGCCCCCTCCGGGCCAAGAGACCCAGTACTTC
d_gene: TRBD1; j_gene: TRBJ1-2; abundance: few; v_gene: TRBV6-1; CDR3aa: CASSAIWDRYNYGYTF; CDR3nt: TGTGCCAGCAGTGCAATTTGGGACAGGTATAACTATGGCTACACCTTC
d_gene: .; j_gene: TRBJ2-5; abundance: few; v_gene: TRBV28; CDR3aa: CASSRSGQETQYF; CDR3nt: TGTGCCAGCAGTCGGAGCGGGCAAGAGACCCAGTACTTC
d_gene: TRBD1; j_gene: TRBJ2-7; abundance: .; v_gene: TRBV24-1; CDR3aa: CATSASGTGLYEQYF; CDR3nt: TGTGCCACCAGTGCCTCCGGGACAGGTCTCTACGAGCAGTACTTC
d_gene: .; j_gene: TRBJ1-5; abundance: .; v_gene: TRBV6-2/TRBV6-3; CDR3aa: CASSYSIGGPTNQPQHF; CDR3nt: TGTGCCAGCAGTTACTCCATTGGGGGACCCACTAATCAGCCCCAGCATTTT
d_gene: .; j_gene: TRBJ1-2; abundance: .; v_gene: TRBV7-2; CDR3aa: CASSLSSGTLYGYTF; CDR3nt: TGTGCCAGCAGCTTATCATCCGGGACACTTTATGGCTACACCTTC
d_gene: TRBD1; j_gene: TRBJ1-1; abundance: few; v_gene: TRBV7-9; CDR3aa: CASSPDRGRGGTEAFF; CDR3nt: TGTGCCAGCAGCCCCGACAGGGGGCGGGGGGGCACTGAAGCTTTCTTT
d_gene: TRBD2; j_gene: TRBJ2-3; abundance: few; v_gene: TRBV20-1; CDR3aa: CSARDLRLAGGDTQYF; CDR3nt: TGCAGTGCTAGAGATCTGAGACTAGCGGGTGGAGATACGCAGTATTTT
d_gene: TRBD1; j_gene: TRBJ1-2; abundance: few; v_gene: TRBV7-9; CDR3aa: CASSSRTGDGNYGYTF; CDR3nt: TGTGCCAGCAGCTCCCGGACAGGGGATGGCAACTATGGCTACACCTTC
d_gene: .; j_gene: TRBJ2-7; abundance: few; v_gene: TRBV28; CDR3aa: CASSSGPGPYEQYF; CDR3nt: TGTGCCAGCAGTTCGGGGCCCGGGCCCTACGAGCAGTACTTC
d_gene: TRBD1; j_gene: TRBJ2-3; abundance: few; v_gene: TRBV28; CDR3aa: CASSFEGQGGDTQYF; CDR3nt: TGTGCCAGCAGTTTTGAAGGACAGGGGGGAGATACGCAGTATTTT
d_gene: .; j_gene: TRBJ1-5; abundance: .; v_gene: TRBV20-1; CDR3aa: CSARDGQSNQPQHF; CDR3nt: TGCAGTGCTAGAGATGGACAGAGCAATCAGCCCCAGCATTTT
d_gene: TRBD2; j_gene: TRBJ2-2; abundance: .; v_gene: TRBV5-4; CDR3aa: CASSSLAGGTGELFF; CDR3nt: TGTGCCAGCAGCTCACTAGCGGGAGGGACCGGGGAGCTGTTTTTT
d_gene: TRBD2; j_gene: TRBJ2-7; abundance: few; v_gene: TRBV6-1; CDR3aa: CASRLTSGIPQTGEQYF; CDR3nt: TGTGCCAGCAGGCTGACTAGCGGGATACCCCAGACGGGGGAGCAGTACTTC
d_gene: TRBD2; j_gene: TRBJ2-3; abundance: once; v_gene: TRBV5-4; CDR3aa: CASSWGLAGSTDTQYF; CDR3nt: TGTGCCAGCAGCTGGGGACTAGCGGGGTCCACAGATACGCAGTATTTT
d_gene: .; j_gene: TRBJ1-2; abundance: .; v_gene: TRBV19; CDR3aa: CASSVDSPNTYGYTF; CDR3nt: TGTGCCAGTAGCGTGGACAGCCCAAACACTTATGGCTACACCTTC
d_gene: .; j_gene: TRBJ1-2; abundance: few; v_gene: TRBV6-1; CDR3aa: CASQETGAIGYTF; CDR3nt: TGTGCCAGCCAAGAGACAGGTGCTATCGGCTACACCTTC
d_gene: .; j_gene: TRBJ1-1; abundance: few; v_gene: TRBV7-9; CDR3aa: CASSWAPPREEAFF; CDR3nt: TGTGCCAGCAGCTGGGCCCCGCCACGGGAGGAGGCTTTCTTT
d_gene: .; j_gene: TRBJ2-5; abundance: medium-sized; v_gene: TRBV7-9; CDR3aa: CASSLGQTQYF; CDR3nt: TGTGCCAGCAGCTTGGGACAGACCCAGTACTTC
d_gene: .; j_gene: TRBJ1-1; abundance: .; v_gene: TRBV29-1; CDR3aa: CSVLGGHAEAFF; CDR3nt: TGCAGCGTTCTGGGGGGACACGCTGAAGCTTTCTTT
d_gene: .; j_gene: TRBJ2-5; abundance: few; v_gene: TRBV10-3; CDR3aa: CAISESGLAGETQYF; CDR3nt: TGTGCCATCAGTGAGTCCGGCCTGGCCGGAGAGACCCAGTACTTC